This TCR beta chain was sequenced during a study of CD8 T cells in Susac syndrome. The authors reverse transcribed about 0.5 to 1 ug RNA with random hexamers. The method of amplification for TCR beta CDR3 was immunoSEQ multiplex PCR, covering 54 Vbeta and 13 Jbeta. MiXCR was run by TCRdb on the immunoSEQ multiplex PCR reads, yielding one entry per CDR3 protein. Here the sample spans about 130,000 distinct CDR3 sequences, about 94% being singletons. This clonotype has more than one count but fewer than ten. TEMRA cells were FACS-enriched and CD8+ and CD4+ T cells negatively isolated. Germline CDR1 LNHDA, CDR2 SQIVND (reference sequence). This CDR3 contains 14 residues. With 6 bases clipped from V and 1 base from J, the junction kept 4 bases outside the gene matches.

The rearrangement links TRBV19 to TRBJ2-3, with 7 nucleotides matching TRBD2. The source material was CD8+ T cells from PBMCs. The sequence was obtained from a human donor with Susac syndrome. In DNA, the CDR3 is TGTGCCAGTAGCCTCGGACTAGGCACAGATACGCAGTATTTT. Translated: CASSLGLGTDTQYF.